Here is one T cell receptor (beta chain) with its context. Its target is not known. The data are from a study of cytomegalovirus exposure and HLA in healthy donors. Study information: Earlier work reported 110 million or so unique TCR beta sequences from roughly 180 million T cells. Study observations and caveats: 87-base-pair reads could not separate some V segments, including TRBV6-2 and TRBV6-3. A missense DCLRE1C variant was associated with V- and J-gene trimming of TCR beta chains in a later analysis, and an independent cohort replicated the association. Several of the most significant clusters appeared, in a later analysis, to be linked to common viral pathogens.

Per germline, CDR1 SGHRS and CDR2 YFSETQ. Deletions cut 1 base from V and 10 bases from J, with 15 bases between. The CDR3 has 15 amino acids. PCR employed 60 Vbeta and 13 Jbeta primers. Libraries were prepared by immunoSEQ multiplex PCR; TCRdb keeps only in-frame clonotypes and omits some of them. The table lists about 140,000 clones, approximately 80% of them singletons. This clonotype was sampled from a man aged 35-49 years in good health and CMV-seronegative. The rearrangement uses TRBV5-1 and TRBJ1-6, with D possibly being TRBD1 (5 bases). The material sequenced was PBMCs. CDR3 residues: CASSLRGVDGSPLHF. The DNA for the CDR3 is TGCGCCAGCAGCTTGCGGGGGGTAGACGGATCACCCCTCCACTTT.